The TCR beta chain under discussion was sequenced for a study of blood T cells in healthy people across ages. Points from the study as a whole: Both higher diversity and more naive CD4+ cells marked long-lived donors when set against aged donors.

A second PCR of 7 to 11 cycles used a sample-barcoded 5' primer and a J-beta primer mix. Each CDR3 protein gets one entry after TCRdb re-called the 5' RACE reads with MiXCR. The table has approximately 780,000 distinct CDR3 sequences, approximately 24% seen once. A remark on this clonotype: Its matching antigen is unknown.

The germline gives CDR1 SQVTM, CDR2 ANQGSEA. The length of the CDR3 is 13 residues. The sample was also linked to a second study, of T cells of mothers and their children. This second report adds: The study sampled three healthy Caucasian mothers and their six children.

This chain links TRBV29-1 with TRBJ2-1; 8 bases agree with TRBD1. The DNA matches TRBJ2-7 better at its end, which makes the J call doubtful. This receptor was taken from a boy younger than 18 in good health. Material: blood. CDR3 residues: CSVAQGAGYEQYF. CDR3 in DNA: TGCAGCGTTGCTCAGGGGGCGGGATACGAGCAGTACTTC.